This entry features one T cell receptor (beta chain) sequence. The CDR3 contains 13 residues. The V end was cut by 7 bases, the J end by 12 bases, with 21 bases between. TCRdb's copy holds only in-frame clones and misses some; the assay was immunoSEQ multiplex PCR. The sample contains 50,000 to 70,000 clones, 80% to 85% of which appear only once. The sample comes from a study of blood T cell repertoires in COVID-19. The clonotype comes from a man older than 75 with COVID-19, enrolled during active disease. V gene TRBV12-3 or TRBV12-4 combines with J gene TRBJ1-1; D is perhaps TRBD1 (6 bases). Sequencing was done on a sample of peripheral blood. The CDR3 spells CASITNRESSPFF. DNA for the CDR3: TGTGCCAGCATTACAAACAGGGAAAGTTCTCCTTTCTTT.